This T cell receptor (beta chain) was retrieved from a study of blood T cell repertoires in COVID-19. In the study overall: The origin of the acute and convalescent COVID-19 samples was the United States, Italy and Spain. Sample material is recorded as cDNA or gDNA derived from T cells, B-cell-depleted T cells, or PBMCs.

Trimming removed 5 bases at V and 0 bases at J, with 11 bases between. Germline CDR1 reads SGHAT; CDR2 reads FQNNGV. CDR3 length equals 16 residues. It was during active infection that Seattle patients were enrolled and then longitudinally followed. As originally analysed: For nucleated cells, counts were estimated from reference gene primer amplification. Sequenced by immunoSEQ multiplex PCR; TCRdb stores in-frame clones only, minus some. That table supplies the V and J calls and clone size; D and trimming were determined from the DNA. The profile covers about 50,000 clones, with 70% to 90% appearing a single time and about 2.8% taken by the ten largest.

The sequence derives from a woman over 75 with COVID-19, enrolled during active disease. The chain recombines TRBV11-2 with TRBJ1-6; a weak D match, TRBD1 (5 bases). The specimen was peripheral blood. The CDR3 region has the DNA TGTGCCAGCAGCCGAGACAGAAGCTCCTATAATTCACCCCTCCACTTT. Its protein product is CASSRDRSSYNSPLHF.